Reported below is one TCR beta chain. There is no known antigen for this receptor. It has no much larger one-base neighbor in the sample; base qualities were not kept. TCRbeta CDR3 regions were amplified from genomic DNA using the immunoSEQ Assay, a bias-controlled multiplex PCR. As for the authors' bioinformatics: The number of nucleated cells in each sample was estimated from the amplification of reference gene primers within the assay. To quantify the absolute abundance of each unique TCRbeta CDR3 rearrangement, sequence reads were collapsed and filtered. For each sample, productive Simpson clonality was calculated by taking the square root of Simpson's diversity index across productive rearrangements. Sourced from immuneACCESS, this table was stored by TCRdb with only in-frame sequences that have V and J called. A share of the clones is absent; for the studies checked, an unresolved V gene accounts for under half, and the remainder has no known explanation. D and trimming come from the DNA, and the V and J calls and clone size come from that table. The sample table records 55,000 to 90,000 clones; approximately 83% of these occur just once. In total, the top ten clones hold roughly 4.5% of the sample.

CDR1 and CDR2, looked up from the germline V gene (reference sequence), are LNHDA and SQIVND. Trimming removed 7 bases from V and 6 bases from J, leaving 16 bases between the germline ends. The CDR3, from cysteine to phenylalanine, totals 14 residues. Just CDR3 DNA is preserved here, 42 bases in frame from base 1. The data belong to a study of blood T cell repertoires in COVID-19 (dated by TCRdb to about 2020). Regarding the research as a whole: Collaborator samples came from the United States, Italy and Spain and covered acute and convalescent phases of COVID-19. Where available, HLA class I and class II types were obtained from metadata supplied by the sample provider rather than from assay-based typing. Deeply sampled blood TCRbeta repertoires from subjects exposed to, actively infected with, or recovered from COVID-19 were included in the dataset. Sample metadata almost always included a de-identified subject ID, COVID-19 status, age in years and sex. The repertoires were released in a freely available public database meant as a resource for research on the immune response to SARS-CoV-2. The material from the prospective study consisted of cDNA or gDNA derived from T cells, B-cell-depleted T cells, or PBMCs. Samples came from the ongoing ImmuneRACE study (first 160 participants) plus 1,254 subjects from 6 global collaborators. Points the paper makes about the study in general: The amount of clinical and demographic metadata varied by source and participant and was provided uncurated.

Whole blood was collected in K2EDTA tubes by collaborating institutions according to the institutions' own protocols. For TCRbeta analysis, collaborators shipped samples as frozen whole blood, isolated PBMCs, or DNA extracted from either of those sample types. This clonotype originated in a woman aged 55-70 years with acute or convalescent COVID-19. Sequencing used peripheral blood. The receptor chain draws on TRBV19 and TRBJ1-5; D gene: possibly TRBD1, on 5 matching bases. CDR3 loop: CASTTGLAGQPQHF. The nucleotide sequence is TGTGCCAGTACCACGGGACTGGCAGGTCAGCCCCAGCATTTT.